The TCR beta chain described here comes from a study of Tregs in tolerant kidney transplant recipients. The study's findings and limits: Validation in larger populations is needed because few patients were studied. Biological reproducibility was not directly addressed, but technical replication error appeared minimal.

As regards this clone: The antigen remains unidentified.

Profiled with immunoSEQ multiplex PCR; TCRdb holds only in-frame clones, not every one. The data contain fewer than 70,000 clones, about 86% of them singletons. V trimming: 1 base; J trimming: 7 bases; junction bases outside the gene matches: 4. The CDR3 runs to 14 residues. Germline values: CDR1 SGDLS, CDR2 YYNGEE. Material for sequencing was CD4+ T cells from blood. The sequence was collected from a human donor in good health. J is TRBJ2-1 and V is TRBV9; TRBD2 agrees at 8 bases. This CDR3 reads CASSVMTGGNEQFF. As DNA, the CDR3 is TGTGCCAGCAGCGTAATGACGGGGGGGAATGAGCAGTTCTTC.